These 26 T cell receptor beta chains were sequenced from one sample in a study of neoadjuvant anti-PD-1 for oral cavity cancer. Generated by immunoSEQ multiplex PCR, the TCRdb table keeps only in-frame clones and is missing some. The repertoire consists of tens of thousands of clones, with 84% occurring once and the leading ten covering about 2.9%. This material consisted of PBMCs, taken before nivolumab (anti-PD-1) treatment. The receptors were gathered from a person aged 35 to 85 with oral cavity squamous cell carcinoma.

The J gene is TRBJ2-2, the V gene TRBV5-1; perhaps TRBD1 as D (8 bases). CDR3 size: 20 residues. In germline, CDR1 is SGHRS, CDR2 YFSETQ. Trimming removed 0 bases from V and 0 bases from J, with 21 bases in between. The CDR3 coding sequence is TGCGCCAGCAGCTTGGCCGGACAGGGAGGGCGACCATCGAACACCGGGGAGCTGTTTTTT. It specifies CASSLAGQGGRPSNTGELFF.

This clone was recorded once. The genes are TRBV30 and TRBJ2-3, with D tentatively TRBD1 (6 bases). This CDR3 contains 13 residues. The germline V gene has CDR1 GTSNPN and CDR2 SVGIG (reference sequence). Trimming left V 1 base short and J 5 bases short, with 10 bases between. For the CDR3, the DNA is TGTGCCTGGAGTGGACAGGTTAAAGATACGCAGTATTTT. Translation gives CAWSGQVKDTQYF.

The J gene is TRBJ2-6, the V gene TRBV5-1, with D perhaps being TRBD1 or TRBD2 (5 bases each). From germline, CDR1 is SGHRS and CDR2 YFSETQ. The germline V and J ends were trimmed by 4 bases and 4 bases, with 21 bases remaining between them. CDR3 length: 18 residues. CDR3 region: CASSPSIAAGTGANVLTF. CDR3 DNA sequence: TGCGCCAGCAGCCCAAGTATTGCAGCAGGGACGGGGGCCAACGTCCTGACTTTC.

This chain joins TRBV6-5 and TRBJ2-5; the D gene is possibly TRBD2 (6 bases). The V gene's germline CDR1 is MNHEY and CDR2 SVGAGI. The CDR3 has 13 residues. The germline V and J ends were trimmed by 2 bases and 3 bases, with 7 bases remaining between them. CDR3 region: CASSYGGKETQYF. The CDR3 DNA sequence: TGTGCCAGCAGTTACGGCGGGAAAGAGACCCAGTACTTC.

The chain uses TRBV10-2 and TRBJ2-1; D unclear. Trimming shortened V by 4 bases and J by 4 bases, and 14 bases separated the two germline ends. The CDR3 sequence is 15 residues long. The germline V gene encodes CDR1 WSHSY and CDR2 SAAADI. The chain's CDR3 is CASSVGRSGYNEQFF. The CDR3 region has the DNA TGCGCCAGCAGTGTGGGCAGGTCGGGTTACAATGAGCAGTTCTTC.

The chain is built from TRBV6-9 and TRBJ1-5; weak D call: TRBD1 (6 bases). This CDR3 has 13 residues. V was trimmed by 10 bases and J by 6 bases, leaving 16 bases between them. Germline CDR1 is MNHGY and CDR2 is SVAAGI. The CDR3 loop is CATGQAVTQPQHF. The DNA for the CDR3 is TGTGCCACGGGACAAGCAGTAACTCAGCCCCAGCATTTT.

V usage is TRBV2 and J usage is TRBJ1-5; the D gene is possibly TRBD1 (5 bases). V was pared by 6 bases and J by 6 bases, with 15 bases between. The CDR3 is 14 amino acids. Germline V lookup: CDR1 SNHLY, CDR2 FYNNEI. The CDR3 DNA reads as TGTGCCAGCAGCCCCGGACACGTCGGTCAGCCCCAGCATTTT. Protein sequence: CASSPGHVGQPQHF. Based on the CDR3 plus reference TRBV2 and TRBJ1-5, the full variable domain is EPEVTQTPSHQVTQMGQEVILRCVPISNHLYFYWYRQILGQKVEFLVSFYNNEISEKSEIFDDQFSVERPDGSNFTLKIRSTKLEDSAMYFCASSPGHVGQPQHFGDGTRLSIL.

V is TRBV30 and J is TRBJ1-1; D remains unclear. Germline CDR1 reads GTSNPN; CDR2 reads SVGIG (reference sequence). With 1 base removed from V and 4 bases from J, the gap between germline ends came to 4 bases. This CDR3 has 11 amino acids. CDR3 sequence (DNA): TGTGCCTGGAGTGATTCCACTGAAGCTTTCTTT. It codes for CAWSDSTEAFF.

This sequence joins TRBV5-1 and TRBJ2-3; 15 bases map to TRBD2. CDR3 size: 19 residues. Unmatched junction bases numbered 11, after V lost 0 bases and J lost 6 bases. Germline CDR1 is SGHRS and CDR2 is YFSETQ. As DNA, the CDR3 is TGCGCCAGCAGCTTGGGGACTAGCGGGAGGGCGGATTTCGGGGATACGCAGTATTTT. This gives the protein CASSLGTSGRADFGDTQYF.

V usage is TRBV6-5 and J usage is TRBJ2-7; 10 positions agree with TRBD2. This CDR3 has 14 residues. The germline gives CDR1 MNHEY, CDR2 SVGAGI. Unmatched junction bases numbered 8, after V lost 6 bases and J lost 6 bases. CDR3 nucleotide sequence: TGTGCCAGCAGCAGCGGGAGGGCCCTCTCCGAGCAGTACTTC. Protein product: CASSSGRALSEQYF.

About this clone itself: One junction end disagrees with the germline gene, perhaps due to a read error. J is TRBJ2-2 and V is TRBV10-2; no definite D call. This CDR3 has 12 residues. Germline CDR1 is WSHSY and CDR2 is SAAADI. Written as DNA, the CDR3 is TGCGCCAGCAGAGCGAACGCCGGGGAGCTGTTTTTT. Translation: CASRANAGELFF.

This clone occurred once. The chain uses TRBV11-1 and TRBJ2-5, with 10 bases matching TRBD1. The CDR3 spans 15 residues. V was pared by 1 base and J by 7 bases, with 6 bases of the junction left unmatched. CDR1 and CDR2 from the germline V gene are SGHAT and FQDESV (reference sequence). CDR3 loop: CASSLGDGDRGTQYF. The CDR3 nucleotides read TGTGCCAGCAGCTTAGGAGATGGGGACAGGGGGACCCAGTACTTC. Full variable domain (remainder filled in from reference TRBV11-1 and TRBJ2-5): EAEVAQSPRYKITEKSQAVAFWCDPISGHATLYWYRQILGQGPELLVQFQDESVVDDSQLPKDRFSAERLKGVDSTLKIQPAELGDSAMYLCASSLGDGDRGTQYFGPGTRLLVL.

This clone is a singleton in its sample. The gene calls are TRBV5-8 and TRBJ2-3, with 9 nucleotides matching TRBD1. From germline, CDR1 is SGHTS and CDR2 YDEGEE. Losses at the gene ends were 6 bases for V and 5 bases for J; bases not matched to a gene: 10. The CDR3 sequence is 15 residues long. CDR3 amino acids: CASNQQGAREDTQYF. Here the CDR3 DNA reads TGTGCCAGCAACCAACAGGGGGCGAGGGAAGATACGCAGTATTTT.

The table lists this clone with a count of one. This rearrangement joins TRBV29-1 to TRBJ1-4; 8 bases fit TRBD1. The germline CDR1 and CDR2 sequences are SQVTM and ANQGSEA. The CDR3 length is 14 residues. Germline trimming cut 6 bases from V and 8 bases from J; bases unmatched to any gene: 11. The CDR3 bases are TGCAGCGTGGCCCCCGGGACAGGCAGGGAAAAACTGTTTTTT. This sequence encodes CSVAPGTGREKLFF. The variable domain in full, with the rest retrieved from reference TRBV29-1 and TRBJ1-4, is SAVISQKPSRDICQRGTSLTIQCQVDSQVTMMFWYRQQPGQSLTLIATANQGSEATYESGFVIDKFPISRPNLTFSTLTVSNMSPEDSSIYLCSVAPGTGREKLFFGSGTQLSVL.

The table lists this clone with a count of one. The chain uses TRBV19 and TRBJ2-1; 8 bases are shared with TRBD1. Germline loops: CDR1 LNHDA, CDR2 SQIVND (reference sequence). J lost 6 bases, V lost 6 bases, and 4 bases had no gene match. The CDR3 has 13 residues. The DNA of the CDR3 is TGTGCCAGTAGGGAAACAGGGGGCAATGAGCAGTTCTTC. Its protein product is CASRETGGNEQFF.

The chain joins TRBV10-3 to TRBJ1-2; D uncertain. In germline, CDR1 is ENHRY, CDR2 SYGVKD. The ends were cut back, 0 bases at V and 2 bases at J, with 7 bases in the middle. CDR3 size: 14 residues. The CDR3 sequence is CAISESADNYGYTF. The CDR3 coding sequence is TGTGCCATCAGTGAGTCGGCAGACAACTATGGCTACACCTTC.

V usage is TRBV5-4 and J usage is TRBJ1-2; TRBD1 matches 7 bases. V lost 3 bases, J lost 7 bases, and 6 bases stayed unmatched. Germline-derived CDR1 and CDR2 are SGHNT and YYREEE (reference sequence). This CDR3 has 13 residues. In nucleotides, the CDR3 is TGTGCCAGCAGCTCAGACAGGGTTGGTGGCTACACCTTC. Its protein is CASSSDRVGGYTF.

The chain joins TRBV18 to TRBJ1-1; unclear D gene. Germline V gene data show CDR1 as KGHSH and CDR2 as LQKENI. V dropped 3 bases and J dropped 3 bases, with 5 bases sitting between them. CDR3 length: 12 amino acids. The CDR3 loop is CASSPMDTEAFF. The CDR3 DNA is TGTGCCAGCTCACCGATGGACACTGAAGCTTTCTTT.

Comments on this clone: An end of the junction does not agree with germline; a read error may underlie this. The chain joins TRBV7-9 to TRBJ1-4, with D unresolved. The CDR3 is 15 amino acids. Germline CDR1 SEHNR, CDR2 FQNEAQ (reference sequence). Here the CDR3 DNA reads TGTGCCAGCAGCTTAGGGCAGATGACTTATGAAGAACTGTTTTTT. Translating gives CASSLGQMTYEELFF.

In DNA, the CDR3 is TGTGCTAGTGGTTCGACACCGCTAGCGCCGTCCTACGAGCAGTACTTC. It yields the protein CASGSTPLAPSYEQYF. The chain has TRBV12-5 and TRBJ2-7; a weak D match, TRBD2 (6 bases). Per the germline V gene, CDR1 is LGHNT and CDR2 is FRNRAP. Deletions cut 4 bases from V and 1 base from J, with 17 bases between. The CDR3 runs to 16 residues.

This clone has a single count. The chain employs TRBV6-1 and TRBJ2-7, with D possibly being TRBD1 (6 bases). This CDR3 is 13 amino acids long. The germline V gene has CDR1 MNHNS and CDR2 SASEGT. Trimming cost V 7 bases and J 1 base, with 11 bases left between them. CDR3 protein: CASNRDNSYEQYF. The CDR3 DNA is TGTGCCAGCAATAGGGACAATTCCTACGAGCAGTACTTC.

The genes are TRBV6-6 and TRBJ1-3; D unclear. This CDR3 region has 13 residues. V was cut by 6 bases and J by 3 bases, with 9 bases left in between. Germline V gene lookup returns CDR1 MNHNY and CDR2 SVGAGI (reference sequence). This chain's CDR3 is CASSPNVGNTIYF. CDR3 coding DNA: TGTGCCAGCAGCCCAAACGTTGGAAACACCATATATTTT.

In DNA, the CDR3 is TGTGCCAGCAGCTTAGCGCTGGTCCCAGGGGAGACCCAGTACTTC. Residues: CASSLALVPGETQYF. J is TRBJ2-5 and V is TRBV7-6, with D perhaps TRBD1 (5 bases). Trimming removed 0 bases at V and 5 bases at J, with 13 bases between. The germline V gene has CDR1 SGHVS and CDR2 FNYEAQ. This CDR3 is built from 15 residues.

The sample holds many counts of this clone. This chain joins TRBV11-2 and TRBJ1-2; D is ambiguous. From germline, CDR1 is SGHAT and CDR2 FQNNGV. V lost 1 base and J 6 bases, leaving 9 bases between the germline ends. This CDR3 region has 13 residues. As DNA, the CDR3 is TGTGCCAGCAGCTTAGGGGCCGGGGATGGCTACACCTTC. Translation: CASSLGAGDGYTF.

V and J are TRBV5-1 and TRBJ1-2; no clear D. The CDR3 extends over 13 amino acids. Germline values: CDR1 SGHRS, CDR2 YFSETQ. The V gene lost 7 bases and the J gene lost 5 bases, with 15 bases spanning the gap. DNA of the CDR3: TGCGCCAGCGCACAAGGAGCACCATATGGCTACACCTTC. Translating it yields CASAQGAPYGYTF.

V gene TRBV9 combines with J gene TRBJ2-2; perhaps TRBD2 as D (6 bases). The V end lost 0 bases, the J end lost 4 bases, and 10 bases lay between the germline ends. CDR3 length equals 15 residues. Per the germline V gene, CDR1 is SGDLS and CDR2 is YYNGEE. CDR3 region: CASSVAVGGTGELFF. As DNA, the CDR3 is TGTGCCAGCAGCGTAGCTGTGGGGGGCACCGGGGAGCTGTTTTTT.